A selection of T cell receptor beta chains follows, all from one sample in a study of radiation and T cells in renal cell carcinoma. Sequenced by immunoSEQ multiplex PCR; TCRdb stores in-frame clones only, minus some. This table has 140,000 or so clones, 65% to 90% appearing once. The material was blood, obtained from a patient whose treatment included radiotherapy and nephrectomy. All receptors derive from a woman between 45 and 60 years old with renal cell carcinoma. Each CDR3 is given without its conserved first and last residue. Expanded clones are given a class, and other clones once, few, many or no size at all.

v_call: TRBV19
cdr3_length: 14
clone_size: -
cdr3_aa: ASSMSSGGATDTQY

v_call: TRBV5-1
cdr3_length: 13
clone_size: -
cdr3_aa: ASSLNQDNYYGYT

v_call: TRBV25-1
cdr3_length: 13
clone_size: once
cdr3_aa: ASSGWDLLIDTQY

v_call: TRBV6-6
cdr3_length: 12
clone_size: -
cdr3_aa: ASSFSGSTDTQY

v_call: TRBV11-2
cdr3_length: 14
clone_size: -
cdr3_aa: ASSLGGGHMNTEAF

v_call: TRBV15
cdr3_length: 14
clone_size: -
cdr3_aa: ATSRGAGSPNQPQH

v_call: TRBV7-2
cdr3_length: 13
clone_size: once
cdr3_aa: ASSLDSEPGEKLF

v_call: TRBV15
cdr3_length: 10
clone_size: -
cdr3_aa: ATSRAPGEQY

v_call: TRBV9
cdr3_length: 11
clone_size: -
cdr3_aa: ASREQGASEAF

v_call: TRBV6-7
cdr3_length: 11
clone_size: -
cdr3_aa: ASSYSGGDGQY

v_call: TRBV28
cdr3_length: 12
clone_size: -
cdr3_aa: ASSPPVSIWGYT

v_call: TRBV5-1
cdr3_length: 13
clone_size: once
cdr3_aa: ASSLASARTDTQY

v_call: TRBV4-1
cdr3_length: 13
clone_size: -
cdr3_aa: ASSQTGGAGYEQY

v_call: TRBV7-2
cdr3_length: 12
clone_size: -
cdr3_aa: ASSLGRLTGELF

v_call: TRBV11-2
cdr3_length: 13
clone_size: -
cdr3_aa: ASSLDLGESEKLF

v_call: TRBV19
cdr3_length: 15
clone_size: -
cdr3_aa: ASSAQGDRRFGYGYT

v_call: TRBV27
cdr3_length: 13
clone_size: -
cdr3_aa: ASSFQGGGGSFTF

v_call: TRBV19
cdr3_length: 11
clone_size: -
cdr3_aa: ASSSTGNQPQH

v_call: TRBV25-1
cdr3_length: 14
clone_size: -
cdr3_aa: ASSATSGENTGELF

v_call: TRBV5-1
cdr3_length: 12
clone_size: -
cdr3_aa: ASSSRGPYNEQF

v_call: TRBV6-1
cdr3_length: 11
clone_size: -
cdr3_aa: ASRRGTNEKLF

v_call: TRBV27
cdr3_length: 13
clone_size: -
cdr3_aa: ASSLSTGSNQPQH

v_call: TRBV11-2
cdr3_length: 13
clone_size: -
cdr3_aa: ASSGARRDLYEQY

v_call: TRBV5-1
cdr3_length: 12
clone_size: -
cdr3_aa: ASTFTGGATEAF

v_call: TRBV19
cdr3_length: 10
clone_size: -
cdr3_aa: ASNRENNEQF

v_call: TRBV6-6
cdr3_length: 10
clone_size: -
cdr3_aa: ASTQRGTEAF

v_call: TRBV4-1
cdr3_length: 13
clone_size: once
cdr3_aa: ASSASESANYGYT

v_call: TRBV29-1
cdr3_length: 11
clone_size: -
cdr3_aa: SVESGLGEKLF

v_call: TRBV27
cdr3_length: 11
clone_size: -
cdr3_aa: ASSYGASGELF

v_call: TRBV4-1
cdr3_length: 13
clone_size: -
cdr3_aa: ASSQADRDNQPQH

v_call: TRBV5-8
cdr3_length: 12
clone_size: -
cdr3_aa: ASRSQGNKRVAF

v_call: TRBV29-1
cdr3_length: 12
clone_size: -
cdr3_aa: SATEGAQNSPLH

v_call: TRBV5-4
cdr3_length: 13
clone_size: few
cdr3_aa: ASSKGWGQGNGYT

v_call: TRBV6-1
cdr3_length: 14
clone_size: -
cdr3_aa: ASSEATAHSNQPQH

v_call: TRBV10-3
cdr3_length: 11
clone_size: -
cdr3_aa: AISEGRPYEQY

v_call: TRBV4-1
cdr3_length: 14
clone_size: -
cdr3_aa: ASSQERGAEPNEQF

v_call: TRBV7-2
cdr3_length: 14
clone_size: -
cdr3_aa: ASSLAGSPRTGELF

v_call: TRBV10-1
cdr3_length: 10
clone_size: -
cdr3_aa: ASGESGQPQH

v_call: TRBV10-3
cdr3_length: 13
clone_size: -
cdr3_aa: AISESTPGNSPLH

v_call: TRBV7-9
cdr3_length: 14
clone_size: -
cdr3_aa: ASSPSSGSSYNEQF

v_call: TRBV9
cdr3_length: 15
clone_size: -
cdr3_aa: ASSAESGTPRSDEQF

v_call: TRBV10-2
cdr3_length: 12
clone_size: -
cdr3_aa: ASSDWGTSYEQY

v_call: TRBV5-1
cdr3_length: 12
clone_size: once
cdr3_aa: ASKFLAVTGELF

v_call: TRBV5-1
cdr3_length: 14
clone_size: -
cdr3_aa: ASSLAGTGIQETQY

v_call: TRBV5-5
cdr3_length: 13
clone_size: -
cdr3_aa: ASTPHRDVGYEQY